These 25 T cell receptor beta chains were all obtained from the same sample, sequenced in a study of molecular identifiers for immune sequencing clone quantification. TCRdb re-analysed the PCR reads in MiXCR, keeping a single row per CDR3 protein. The data show 490,000 or so distinct CDR3 sequences, about 25% seen once. Sequenced input: naive CD8+ T cells from blood, with Jurkat cell RNA spiked in. The subset denotes: FACS-sorted CD8+CD4-CCR7+CD45RA+ naive T cells. The receptor set was obtained from a human donor in good health. Some libraries in this study had Jurkat cell RNA spiked in.

This clonotype has more than one count but fewer than ten. CDR3 nucleotides: TGCAGTGCTATGACAGGGGCGATGTACAATGAGCAGTTCTTC. Its protein product is CSAMTGAMYNEQFF. The chain couples TRBV20-1 to TRBJ2-1, with 8 positions matching TRBD1. The CDR3 has 14 amino acids. Trimming at V came to 4 bases and at J to 4 bases, leaving 6 bases not matched to a gene. CDR1 is DFQATT and CDR2 is SNEGSKA in the germline V gene (reference sequence).

Concerning this clonotype: A much bigger clone sits one base away, suggesting this may be a read error. The conserved closing phenylalanine or tryptophan is absent in this CDR3, likely reflecting a read error. V gene TRBV12-3 or TRBV12-4 combines with J gene TRBJ2-3; 7 bases agree with TRBD2. The CDR3 loop spans 14 amino acids. The J segment lost 5 bases and the V segment lost 5 bases, leaving 7 bases of the junction unmatched. CDR3 sequence reads: CASSATGLEDTQYL. CDR3 coding DNA: TGTGCCAGCAGTGCGACTGGACTAGAAGATACGCAGTATTTA.

This chain uses TRBV28 with TRBJ2-7; D is unresolved. From germline, CDR1 is MDHEN and CDR2 SYDVKM. The CDR3 is 15 amino acids. The V end was cut by 5 bases, the J end by 1 base, with 15 bases between. CDR3 amino acids: CASSRAGLLSYEQYF. In nucleotides, the CDR3 is TGTGCCAGCAGTCGGGCAGGCCTCTTATCCTACGAGCAGTACTTC.

Regarding this clonotype: This could be a read error, since a much larger clone is one nucleotide away. This chain connects TRBV6-2 or TRBV6-3 to TRBJ1-5; D gene ambiguous. Germline CDR1 reads MNHEY; CDR2 reads SVGEGT. CDR3 length: 13 residues. CDR3 amino acids: CASSSYMDQPQRF. CDR3 DNA: TGTGCCAGCAGTTCTTATATGGATCAGCCCCAGCGTTTT.

In this sample, this clonotype turned up a few times. The genes are TRBV25-1 and TRBJ2-1; 8 nucleotides line up with TRBD2. Trimming took 4 bases from V and 6 from J; bases not matched to a gene: 11. The CDR3 contains 16 residues. In germline, CDR1 is MGHDK, CDR2 SYGVNS. CDR3 nucleotides: TGTGCCAGCAGTGCACCAACCGGGACTAGTTCCAATGAGCAGTTCTTC. Its protein product is CASSAPTGTSSNEQFF.

The genes are TRBV7-9 and TRBJ2-7; weak D call: TRBD1 (6 bases). Germline loops: CDR1 SEHNR, CDR2 FQNEAQ (reference sequence). The CDR3 contains 13 residues. V lost 4 bases to trimming and J lost 6 bases, with 13 bases between them. CDR3 region: CASSSGTISEQYF. The CDR3 DNA reads TGTGCCAGCAGCTCCGGGACAATTAGCGAGCAGTACTTC.

This clonotype came up a few times. The rearrangement joins TRBV20-1 to TRBJ2-7; TRBD1 or TRBD2 may be the D gene (5 bases each). The V gene lost 0 bases and the J gene lost 4 bases, with 13 bases spanning the gap. This CDR3 is built from 14 residues. Germline V gene sequence: CDR1 DFQATT, CDR2 SNEGSKA (reference sequence). CDR3 DNA sequence: TGCAGTGCTAGAGATACTAATGGGGGTTACGAGCAGTACTTC. As protein: CSARDTNGGYEQYF.

Only a few counts were recorded for this clonotype. V is TRBV7-8 and J is TRBJ2-4; D is ambiguous. Trimming stripped 5 bases from V and 4 bases from J, with 6 bases between. The CDR3 sequence is 12 residues long. Germline CDR1 and CDR2: SGHVS and FQNEAQ. This CDR3 is CASSDRKNIQYF. The CDR3 coding sequence is TGTGCCAGCAGCGACCGGAAAAACATTCAGTACTTC.

This clonotype was observed a few times. The V and J genes are TRBV14 and TRBJ2-3; no clear D. Trimming shortened V by 1 base and J by 2 bases, and 7 bases separated the two germline ends. Germline CDR1 reads SGHDN; CDR2 reads FVKESK. The CDR3 loop spans 14 amino acids. This CDR3 is CASSQVDATDTQYF. The CDR3 DNA is TGTGCCAGCAGCCAAGTGGACGCCACAGATACGCAGTATTTT.

Turning to this clonotype: One end of the junction is discordant with germline, which a read error may explain. The chain links TRBV19 to TRBJ1-5, with 9 bases that match TRBD1. Germline-derived CDR1 and CDR2 are LNHDA and SQIVND (reference sequence). The CDR3 is 14 amino acids. CDR3 residues: CASTSTGGNQPQHF. The CDR3 nucleotides are TGTGCCAGTACCAGTACAGGGGGCAACCAGCCCCAGCATTTT. The whole variable domain, remainder taken from reference TRBV19 and TRBJ1-5, is DGGITQSPKYLFRKEGQNVTLSCEQNLNHDAMYWYRQDPGQGLRLIYYSQIVNDFQKGDIAEGYSVSREKKESFPLTVTSAQKNPTAFYLCASTSTGGNQPQHFGDGTRLSIL.

In this sample, this clonotype turned up once. The chain is built from TRBV27 and TRBJ2-3; D is possibly TRBD1 or TRBD2 (6 bases each). CDR3 length: 15 residues. Germline CDR1 MNHEY, CDR2 SMNVEV (reference sequence). V shed 7 bases and J shed 1 base, with 15 bases lying between them. The CDR3 DNA follows: TGTGCCAGCATGGGCGCCGGGGGCGGCACAGATACGCAGTATTTT. Translation: CASMGAGGGTDTQYF.

This clonotype has just a few counts. The chain joins TRBV4-3 to TRBJ2-3; 8 bases are shared with TRBD2. This CDR3 has 16 amino acids. Per germline, CDR1 LGHNA and CDR2 YSLEER. V was pared by 0 bases and J by 0 bases, with 2 bases of the junction left unmatched. The CDR3 DNA reads as TGCGCCAGCAGCCAAGATAGCGGGACTAGCACAGATACGCAGTATTTT. It is translated as CASSQDSGTSTDTQYF.

This clonotype showed up just a few times. The chain has TRBV19 and TRBJ2-5; D possibly matches TRBD1 or TRBD2 (5 bases each). Trimming pared 1 base from V and 2 bases from J, leaving 11 bases between. The CDR3 contains 15 residues. Germline CDR1 and CDR2: LNHDA and SQIVND (reference sequence). The CDR3 bases are TGTGCCAGTAGTATAGTTCGGGGACGGCAAGAGACCCAGTACTTC. As protein: CASSIVRGRQETQYF. Looking up the rest from reference TRBV19 and TRBJ2-5 gives the full variable domain: DGGITQSPKYLFRKEGQNVTLSCEQNLNHDAMYWYRQDPGQGLRLIYYSQIVNDFQKGDIAEGYSVSREKKESFPLTVTSAQKNPTAFYLCASSIVRGRQETQYFGPGTRLLVL.

The chain employs TRBV7-9 and TRBJ2-7; D is unresolved. Trimming removed 3 bases from V and 5 bases from J, with 8 bases in between. This CDR3 region has 12 residues. The germline V gene encodes CDR1 SEHNR and CDR2 FQNEAQ (reference sequence). This CDR3 is CASSLILNEQYF. The CDR3 nucleotides are TGTGCCAGCAGCTTGATATTGAACGAGCAGTACTTC.

This clonotype was seen ten or more times. The rearrangement links TRBV27 to TRBJ2-6; D is unresolved. The CDR3 sequence is 14 residues long. CDR1 is MNHEY, CDR2 SMNVEV, per germline (reference sequence). Between the trimmed V and J ends, which lost 5 bases and 4 bases, there was a span of 9 bases. The CDR3 region is CASSPYSGANVLTF. The CDR3 coding sequence is TGTGCCAGCAGTCCCTACTCGGGGGCCAACGTCCTGACTTTC.

The chain combines TRBV19 with TRBJ2-4; D possibly corresponds to TRBD2 (5 bases). The CDR3 extends over 16 amino acids. V was clipped by 1 base and J by 0 bases, with 10 bases between them. Germline V gene sequence: CDR1 LNHDA, CDR2 SQIVND (reference sequence). The CDR3 protein is CASSIASRSAKNIQYF. The CDR3 bases are TGTGCCAGTAGTATAGCTAGCAGGTCAGCCAAAAACATTCAGTACTTC. Full variable domain (rest looked up from reference TRBV19 and TRBJ2-4): DGGITQSPKYLFRKEGQNVTLSCEQNLNHDAMYWYRQDPGQGLRLIYYSQIVNDFQKGDIAEGYSVSREKKESFPLTVTSAQKNPTAFYLCASSIASRSAKNIQYFGAGTRLSVL.

This clonotype was detected ten times or more. The J gene is TRBJ2-5, the V gene TRBV29-1, with 9 positions matching TRBD1. Per germline, CDR1 SQVTM and CDR2 ANQGSEA. The CDR3 is 15 amino acids. V lost 1 base, J lost 7 bases, and 10 bases stayed unmatched. CDR3 nucleotide sequence: TGCAGCGTTGAAGGGGCTCCGGGACAGGGAGCGACCCAGTACTTC. This encodes CSVEGAPGQGATQYF.

There are a few counts of this clonotype. V usage is TRBV6-2 or TRBV6-3 and J usage is TRBJ2-1, with TRBD2 matching 10 bases. The length of the CDR3 is 14 residues. Trimming took 6 bases from V and 8 from J; bases not matched to a gene: 7. Germline V lookup: CDR1 MNHEY, CDR2 SVGEGT. The CDR3 DNA is TGTGCCAGCAGAAAGCGGGGGGGCCTCCATGAGCAGTTCTTC. Its translation is CASRKRGGLHEQFF.

V gene TRBV2 combines with J gene TRBJ2-5; D perhaps matches TRBD2 (5 bases). The germline gives CDR1 SNHLY, CDR2 FYNNEI. CDR3 length equals 12 residues. V was clipped by 11 bases and J by 4 bases, with 14 bases between them. The CDR3 bases are TGTGCCCAACACGTTGAGGGAGAGACCCAGTACTTC. Translation gives CAQHVEGETQYF.

Concerning this clonotype itself: A clone one base away is much larger, so this may be a read error. V is TRBV7-9 and J is TRBJ2-3; 7 bases agree with TRBD2. The CDR3 runs to 15 residues. The V and J ends lost 8 bases and 2 bases, in that order; junction bases with no gene match: 10. The germline V gene encodes CDR1 SEHNR and CDR2 FQNEAQ (reference sequence). This CDR3 reads CASGQRGVHTDTQYF. In DNA form, the CDR3 reads TGTGCCAGCGGTCAGCGGGGAGTTCACACAGATACGCAGTATTTT.

A few counts support this clonotype. Just one base apart from a much larger clone, this may be a read error. The chain has TRBV7-9 and TRBJ2-1, with no clear D. Trimming took 5 bases from V and 9 from J, leaving 14 bases between them. The CDR3 has 13 residues. The germline gives CDR1 SEHNR, CDR2 FQNEAQ (reference sequence). For the CDR3, the DNA is TGTGCCAGCAGCCCAGTGTTGGGGATTGAGCAGTTCTTC. It codes for CASSPVLGIEQFF.

V is TRBV5-6 and J is TRBJ2-7, with a tentative D call TRBD2 (6 bases). The CDR3 sequence is 14 residues long. The V gene lost 0 bases and the J gene lost 6 bases, with 13 bases spanning the gap. Germline values: CDR1 SGHDT, CDR2 YYEEEE. The CDR3 region has the DNA TGTGCCAGCAGCTTGGGGGCTAGCGTCAGCGAGCAGTACTTC. As protein: CASSLGASVSEQYF. The full variable domain, in which reference TRBV5-6 and TRBJ2-7 provide the parts outside the CDR3, is DAGVTQSPTHLIKTRGQQVTLRCSPKSGHDTVSWYQQALGQGPQFIFQYYEEEERQRGNFPDRFSGHQFPNYSSELNVNALLLGDSALYLCASSLGASVSEQYFGPGTRLTVT.

For this clonotype: It may be a read error: a sequence one base away is much more abundant. The chain links TRBV27 to TRBJ1-1; TRBD1 matches at 9 bases. The CDR3 covers 15 residues. V lost 5 bases, J lost 11 bases, and 15 bases stayed unmatched. Germline loops: CDR1 MNHEY, CDR2 SMNVEV (reference sequence). The CDR3: CASSTLQGATAAAFF. In nucleotides, the CDR3 is TGTGCCAGCAGTACCTTACAGGGGGCGACGGCAGCGGCTTTCTTT.

This clonotype has a handful of counts. The CDR3 spells CASSFEGQETQYF. The CDR3 coding sequence is TGTGCCAGCAGTTTCGAGGGCCAAGAGACCCAGTACTTC. V gene TRBV12-3 or TRBV12-4 combines with J gene TRBJ2-5, with D perhaps matching TRBD2 (5 bases). Trimming stripped 3 bases from V and 1 base from J, with 6 bases between. CDR3 length: 13 amino acids.

With regard to this clonotype: With a much larger clone just one base away, this may be a read error. In nucleotides, the CDR3 is TGTGCCAGCAGTCGAGGGACAGGAGAGATCACTGAAGCTTTCTTT. Protein sequence: CASSRGTGEITEAFF. This chain links TRBV6-5 with TRBJ1-1; TRBD1 agrees at 8 bases. Germline-derived CDR1 and CDR2 are MNHEY and SVGAGI. Germline trimming cut 5 bases from V and 4 bases from J; bases unmatched to any gene: 9. This CDR3 has 15 residues.